This T cell receptor (beta chain) was captured in a study of shared clonotypes between healthy human individuals. Study information: Each donor had three CD4 naive, three CD4 memory, two CD8 naive and one CD8 memory plate. Points from the study as a whole: In a handful of donors, around 5% of naive CD4 clonotypes appeared in common.

Sequenced by immunoSEQ multiplex PCR; TCRdb stores in-frame clones only, minus some. The sample shows fewer than 400,000 clones, approximately 79% of them seen only once. This clone appeared many times. Its matching antigen is unknown. The V end lost 5 bases, the J end lost 6 bases, and 12 bases lay between the germline ends. Germline loops: CDR1 KGHSH, CDR2 LQKENI. The CDR3 consists of 13 residues. Sequencing used memory CD4+ T cells sorted from blood. Subset specified: CD45RA-negative fraction. The chain links TRBV18 to TRBJ2-3; D gene ambiguous. The clonotype comes from a man aged 25 to 40 in good health. In DNA, the CDR3 is TGTGCCAGCTCAAATCTTTTTGAGGATACGCAGTATTTT. It is translated as CASSNLFEDTQYF.